These T cell receptor beta chains were read from a single sample in a study of blood T cells in healthy people across ages. Using its own MiXCR run on the 5' RACE reads, TCRdb lists one record per CDR3 protein. Among more than 1.4 million distinct CDR3 sequences, 35% to 45% were seen once, and the ten largest hold 7% to 9%. Sequencing was done on a sample of blood. These TCRs come from a woman aged 18-30 years in good health. CDR3s include the opening cysteine and the closing phenylalanine or tryptophan. Each record gives: CDR3 protein, CDR3 DNA, clone size, CDR3 length, V gene, J gene, D gene. The D gene is left open where the match is weak. Clone size is stated in some rows and not others, as once, few, many or a class when expanded.

cdr3_aa: CASSDRTGAGYTF; cdr3_nt: TGTGCCAGCAGCGATCGGACAGGCGCGGGCTACACCTTC; clone_size: -; cdr3_length: 13; v_call: TRBV7-3; j_call: TRBJ1-2; d_call: TRBD1
cdr3_aa: CASSTQDRWNTEAFF; cdr3_nt: TGCGCCAGCAGCACCCAGGACCGATGGAACACTGAAGCTTTCTTT; clone_size: -; cdr3_length: 15; v_call: TRBV5-1; j_call: TRBJ1-1; d_call: -
cdr3_aa: CASSQEGVREMNTEAFF; cdr3_nt: TGCGCCAGCAGCCAAGAAGGAGTACGGGAGATGAACACTGAAGCTTTCTTT; clone_size: few; cdr3_length: 17; v_call: TRBV4-1; j_call: TRBJ1-1; d_call: -
cdr3_aa: CSARDRWDLDSEQYF; cdr3_nt: TGCAGTGCTAGAGATCGATGGGACCTCGATAGTGAGCAGTACTTC; clone_size: -; cdr3_length: 15; v_call: TRBV20-1; j_call: TRBJ2-5; d_call: -
cdr3_aa: CASSLRVTSGGENIQYF; cdr3_nt: TGTGCCAGCAGTTTAAGGGTGACTAGCGGGGGGGAAAACATTCAGTACTTC; clone_size: few; cdr3_length: 17; v_call: TRBV28; j_call: TRBJ2-4; d_call: TRBD2
cdr3_aa: CSVEDPAEEDERENLVGNIQYF; cdr3_nt: TGCAGCGTTGAAGATCCCGCCGAAGAAGACGAGCGGGAGAACCTGGTAGGAAACATTCAGTACTTC; clone_size: few; cdr3_length: 22; v_call: TRBV29-1; j_call: TRBJ2-4; d_call: TRBD2
cdr3_aa: CSVEETWYGYTF; cdr3_nt: TGCAGCGTTGAAGAAACATGGTATGGCTACACCTTC; clone_size: -; cdr3_length: 12; v_call: TRBV29-1; j_call: TRBJ1-2; d_call: -
cdr3_aa: CSARSLAGEQETQYF; cdr3_nt: TGCAGTGCTAGATCCCTAGCGGGGGAACAAGAGACCCAGTACTTC; clone_size: -; cdr3_length: 15; v_call: TRBV20-1; j_call: TRBJ2-5; d_call: TRBD2
cdr3_aa: CSVESWSKVVDEQFF; cdr3_nt: TGCAGCGTTGAATCGTGGTCAAAGGTTGTGGATGAGCAGTTCTTC; clone_size: -; cdr3_length: 15; v_call: TRBV29-1; j_call: TRBJ2-1; d_call: -
cdr3_aa: CASSPPGQGYNEQYF; cdr3_nt: TGTGCCAGCAGTCCACCGGGACAGGGGTACAATGAGCAGTACTTC; clone_size: once; cdr3_length: 15; v_call: TRBV7-9; j_call: TRBJ2-7; d_call: TRBD1